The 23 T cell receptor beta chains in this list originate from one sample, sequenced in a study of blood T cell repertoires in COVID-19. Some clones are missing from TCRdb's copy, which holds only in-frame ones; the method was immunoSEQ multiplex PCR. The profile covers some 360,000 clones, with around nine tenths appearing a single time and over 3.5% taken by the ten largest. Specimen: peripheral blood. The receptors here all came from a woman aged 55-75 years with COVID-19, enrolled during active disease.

The CDR3 region is CASSYPTGDLRYEQYF. CDR3 in DNA: TGTGCCAGCAGTTACCCGACAGGGGATCTTAGGTACGAGCAGTACTTC. The J gene is TRBJ2-7, the V gene TRBV6-6; 8 positions match TRBD1. Germline loops: CDR1 MNHNY, CDR2 SVGAGI (reference sequence). V lost 2 bases and J lost 4; bases outside the gene matches: 10. The CDR3 extends over 16 amino acids.

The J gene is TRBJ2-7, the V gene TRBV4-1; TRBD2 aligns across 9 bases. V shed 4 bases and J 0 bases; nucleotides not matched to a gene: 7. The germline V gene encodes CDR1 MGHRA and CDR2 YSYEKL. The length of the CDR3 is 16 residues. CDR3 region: CASSPSAGGSSYEQYF. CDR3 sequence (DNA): TGCGCCAGCAGCCCCTCAGCGGGGGGTAGCTCCTACGAGCAGTACTTC.

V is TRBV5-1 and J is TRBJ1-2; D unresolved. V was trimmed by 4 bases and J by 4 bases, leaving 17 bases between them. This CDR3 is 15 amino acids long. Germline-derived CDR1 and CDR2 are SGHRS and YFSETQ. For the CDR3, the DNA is TGCGCCAGCAGCCCGGGGATCTTTTCTGGCTATGGCTACACCTTC. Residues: CASSPGIFSGYGYTF.

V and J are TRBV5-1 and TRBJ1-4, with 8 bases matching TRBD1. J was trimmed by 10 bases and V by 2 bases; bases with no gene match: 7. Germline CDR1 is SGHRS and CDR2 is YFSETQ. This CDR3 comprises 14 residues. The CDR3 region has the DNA TGCGCCAGCAGCTTACAGGGGGGCGGTGGAAAACTGTTTTTT. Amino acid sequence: CASSLQGGGGKLFF.

The CDR3 loop reads CASSFGQGHQPQHF. The CDR3 DNA is TGTGCCAGCAGCTTCGGACAGGGGCATCAGCCCCAGCATTTT. The chain couples TRBV5-6 to TRBJ1-5; 9 positions agree with TRBD1. The ends lost 2 bases at V and 5 bases at J; junction bases unmatched: 2. Per the germline V gene, CDR1 is SGHDT and CDR2 is YYEEEE. The CDR3 extends over 14 amino acids.

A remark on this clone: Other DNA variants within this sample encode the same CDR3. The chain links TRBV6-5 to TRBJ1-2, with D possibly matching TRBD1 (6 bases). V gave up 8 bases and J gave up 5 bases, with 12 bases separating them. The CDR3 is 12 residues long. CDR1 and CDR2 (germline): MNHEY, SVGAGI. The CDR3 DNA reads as TGTGCCAGCCGACCACAGGGTTATGGCTACACCTTC. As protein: CASRPQGYGYTF.

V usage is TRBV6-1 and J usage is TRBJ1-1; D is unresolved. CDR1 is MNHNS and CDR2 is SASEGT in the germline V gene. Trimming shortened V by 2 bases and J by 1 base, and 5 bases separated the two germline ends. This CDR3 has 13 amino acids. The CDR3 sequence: CASSESWNTEAFF. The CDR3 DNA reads TGTGCCAGCAGTGAAAGCTGGAACACTGAAGCTTTCTTT.

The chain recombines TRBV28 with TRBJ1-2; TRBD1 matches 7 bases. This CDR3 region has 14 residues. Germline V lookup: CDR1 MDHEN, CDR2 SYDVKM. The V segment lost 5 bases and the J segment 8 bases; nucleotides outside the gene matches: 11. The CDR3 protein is CASSRGQSLGGYTF. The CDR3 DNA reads TGTGCCAGCAGTAGGGGGCAGTCTTTGGGAGGCTACACCTTC.

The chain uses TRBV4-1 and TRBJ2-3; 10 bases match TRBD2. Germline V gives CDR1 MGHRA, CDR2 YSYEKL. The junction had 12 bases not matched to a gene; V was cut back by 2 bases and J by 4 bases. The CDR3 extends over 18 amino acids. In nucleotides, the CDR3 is TGCGCCAGCAGCCAATCCCCCGAGCGGGGGGGCCGGGCAGATACGCAGTATTTT. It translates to CASSQSPERGGRADTQYF.

The CDR3 is CASSKDRGATEAFF. The CDR3 coding sequence is TGTGCCAGCAGTAAGGACAGGGGTGCCACTGAAGCTTTCTTT. J is TRBJ1-1 and V is TRBV27; TRBD1 agrees at 9 bases. Germline CDR1 reads MNHEY; CDR2 reads SMNVEV (reference sequence). The CDR3 extends over 14 amino acids. J was trimmed by 4 bases and V by 5 bases; bases with no gene match: 5.

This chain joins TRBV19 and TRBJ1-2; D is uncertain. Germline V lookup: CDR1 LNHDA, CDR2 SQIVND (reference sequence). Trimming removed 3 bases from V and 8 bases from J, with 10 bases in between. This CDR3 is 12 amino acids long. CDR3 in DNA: TGTGCCAGTAGTATGCGACATGGGGGCTACACCTTC. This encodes CASSMRHGGYTF.

The CDR3 loop is CASSVTGTGMHYGYTF. The CDR3 nucleotides are TGTGCCAGTAGCGTGACCGGGACAGGGATGCACTATGGCTACACCTTC. The V gene is TRBV19, the J gene TRBJ1-2; the match to TRBD1 covers 9 bases. CDR1 is LNHDA, CDR2 SQIVND, per germline (reference sequence). V was pared by 6 bases and J by 3 bases, with 11 bases of the junction left unmatched. The CDR3 is 16 amino acids.

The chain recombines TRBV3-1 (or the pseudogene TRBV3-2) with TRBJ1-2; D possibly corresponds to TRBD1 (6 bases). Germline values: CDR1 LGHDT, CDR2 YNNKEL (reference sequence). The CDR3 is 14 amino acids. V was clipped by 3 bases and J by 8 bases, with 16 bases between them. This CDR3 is CASSQGHRETGYTF. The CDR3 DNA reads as TGTGCCAGCAGCCAGGGACACCGCGAGACGGGCTACACCTTC.

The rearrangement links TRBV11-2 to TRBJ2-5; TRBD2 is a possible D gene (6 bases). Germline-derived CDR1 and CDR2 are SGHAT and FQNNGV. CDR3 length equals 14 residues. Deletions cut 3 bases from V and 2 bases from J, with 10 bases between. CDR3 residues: CASSFRGVQETQYF. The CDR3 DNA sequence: TGTGCCAGCAGCTTCCGCGGGGTACAAGAGACCCAGTACTTC.

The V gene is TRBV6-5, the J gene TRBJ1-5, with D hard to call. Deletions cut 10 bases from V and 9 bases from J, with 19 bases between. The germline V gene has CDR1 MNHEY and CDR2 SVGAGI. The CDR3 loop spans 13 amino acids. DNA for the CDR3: TGTGCCACCCTGAAGGACGGGAAGAGGCCCCAGCATTTT. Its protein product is CATLKDGKRPQHF.

CDR3 sequence: CASSFVQGARGYTF. DNA for the CDR3: TGTGCCAGCAGCTTCGTACAGGGGGCGCGTGGCTACACCTTC. V usage is TRBV5-5 and J usage is TRBJ1-2; 9 bases agree with TRBD1. With 2 bases clipped from V and 7 bases from J, the junction kept 6 bases outside the gene matches. This CDR3 contains 14 residues. In germline, CDR1 is SGHKS, CDR2 YYEKEE (reference sequence). The entire variable domain, with the rest obtained from reference TRBV5-5 and TRBJ1-2, is as follows: DAGVTQSPTHLIKTRGQQVTLRCSPISGHKSVSWYQQVLGQGPQFIFQYYEKEERGRGNFPDRFSARQFPNYSSELNVNALLLGDSALYLCASSFVQGARGYTFGSGTRLTVV.

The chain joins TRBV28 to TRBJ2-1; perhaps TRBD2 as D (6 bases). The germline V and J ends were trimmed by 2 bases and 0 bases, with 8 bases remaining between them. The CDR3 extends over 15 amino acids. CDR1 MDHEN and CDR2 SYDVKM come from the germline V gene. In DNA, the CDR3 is TGTGCCAGCAGTTTAGACGGGAGCTCCTACAATGAGCAGTTCTTC. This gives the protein CASSLDGSSYNEQFF.

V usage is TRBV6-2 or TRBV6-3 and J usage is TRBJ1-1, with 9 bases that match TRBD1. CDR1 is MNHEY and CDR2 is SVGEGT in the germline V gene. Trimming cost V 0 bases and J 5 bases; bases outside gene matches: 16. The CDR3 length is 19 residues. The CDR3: CASSYSMVGTGFFGTEAFF. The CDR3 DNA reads TGTGCCAGCAGTTACTCGATGGTCGGGACAGGGTTTTTTGGAACTGAAGCTTTCTTT.

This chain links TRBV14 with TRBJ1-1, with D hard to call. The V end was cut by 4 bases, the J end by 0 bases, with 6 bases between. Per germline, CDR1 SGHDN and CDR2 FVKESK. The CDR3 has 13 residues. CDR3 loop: CASSRTVNTEAFF. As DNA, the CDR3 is TGTGCCAGCAGCCGTACAGTGAACACTGAAGCTTTCTTT.

CDR3 DNA: TGTGCCAGCAGAGTTACAGGGAGTACCGGGGAGCTGTTTTTT. It specifies CASRVTGSTGELFF. The chain combines TRBV2 with TRBJ2-2; D possibly corresponds to TRBD1 (6 bases). Germline lookup yields CDR1 SNHLY and CDR2 FYNNEI. The CDR3 runs 14 residues. The V gene lost 6 bases and the J gene lost 5 bases, with 13 bases spanning the gap.

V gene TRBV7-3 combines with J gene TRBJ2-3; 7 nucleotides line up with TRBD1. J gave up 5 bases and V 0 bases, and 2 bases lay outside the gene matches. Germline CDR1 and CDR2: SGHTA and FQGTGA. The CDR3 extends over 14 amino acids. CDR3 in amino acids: CASSLTGGGDTQYF. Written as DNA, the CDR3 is TGTGCCAGCAGCTTAACAGGGGGCGGAGATACGCAGTATTTT.

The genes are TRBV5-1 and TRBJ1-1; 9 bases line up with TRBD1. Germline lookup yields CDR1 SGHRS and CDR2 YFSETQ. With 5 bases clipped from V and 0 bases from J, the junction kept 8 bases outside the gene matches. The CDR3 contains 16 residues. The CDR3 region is CASSSDRGGMNTEAFF. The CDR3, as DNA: TGCGCCAGCAGTTCCGACAGGGGGGGAATGAACACTGAAGCTTTCTTT.

CDR3 loop: CAISESAGNQPQHF. Here the CDR3 DNA reads TGTGCCATCAGTGAGTCAGCGGGCAATCAGCCCCAGCATTTT. V is TRBV10-3 and J is TRBJ1-5, with D unresolved. V was trimmed by 0 bases and J by 2 bases, leaving 5 bases between them. Germline-derived CDR1 and CDR2 are ENHRY and SYGVKD. This CDR3 contains 14 residues.